This TCR beta chain was sequenced during a study of blood T cell repertoires in COVID-19. Study-wide context: COVID-19 samples from acute and convalescent phases originated in the United States, Italy and Spain.

In the original workflow: Quantification of nucleated cells was approximated via reference gene primer amplification. Method: immunoSEQ multiplex PCR; TCRdb's copy keeps in-frame clones and lacks some. V and J calls and clone size are those listed in that table; D and trimming were worked out from the DNA. The data show tens of thousands of clones, around 87% seen once. This CDR3 spans 17 amino acids. From germline, CDR1 is SGHKS and CDR2 YYEKEE (reference sequence). The junction had 7 bases not matched to a gene; V was cut back by 2 bases and J by 0 bases. The chain employs TRBV5-5 and TRBJ1-2; 10 nucleotides match TRBD1. Sequencing was done on a sample of peripheral blood. The origin of this receptor is a man older than 75 with active or convalescent COVID-19. The CDR3 DNA reads TGTGCCAGCAGCTTTACTGCCGGGACAGGGGCTAACTATGGCTACACCTTC. This translates into CASSFTAGTGANYGYTF.